These T cell receptor beta chains were read from a single sample in a study of T-cell reconstitution after alpha-beta-depleted transplantation in children. In TCRdb, the PCR reads were re-called with MiXCR into one record per CDR3 protein. Here the sample spans 530,000 or so distinct CDR3 sequences, approximately 30% being singletons. Sequencing was performed on PBMCs, taken before TCRalphabeta/CD19-depleted stem cell transplant. These TCRs come from a boy younger than two with Wiskott-Aldrich syndrome, due to receive a stem cell transplant. Each CDR3 is given with its conserved first and last residue. A D gene is named only where the DNA matches it firmly. Clone size is given for some rows only: seen once, a few or many times, or a class if the clone is expanded.

v_call	d_call	j_call	clone_size	cdr3_aa	cdr3_nt
TRBV15	TRBD2	TRBJ2-2	few	CATSSPRGLAGAIGELFF	TGTGCCACCAGCAGTCCGAGGGGTCTAGCGGGAGCTATCGGGGAGCTGTTTTTT
TRBV5-1	TRBD2	TRBJ2-3	few	CASGNSGSHGDTQYF	TGCGCCAGCGGGAATAGCGGGAGTCATGGAGATACGCAGTATTTT
TRBV5-1	NA	TRBJ1-2	NA	CASSLLVGSFYGYTF	TGCGCCAGCAGCTTGTTAGTAGGCTCTTTCTATGGCTACACCTTC
TRBV29-1	TRBD2	TRBJ2-1	NA	CSARGTSGINEQFF	TGCAGCGCTCGAGGGACTAGCGGGATAAATGAGCAGTTCTTC
TRBV20-1	TRBD2	TRBJ2-3	few	CSARESGRGDTQYF	TGCAGTGCTAGAGAAAGCGGGAGGGGAGATACGCAGTATTTT
TRBV28	TRBD2	TRBJ2-1	NA	CASSIVTSVYNEQFF	TGTGCCAGTTCTATCGTGACTAGCGTTTACAATGAGCAGTTCTTC
TRBV7-9	NA	TRBJ2-7	NA	CASSPWTNF	TGTGCCAGCAGCCCCTGGACGAACTTC
TRBV5-1	TRBD2	TRBJ2-4	NA	CASSFGLAGGHGENIQYF	TGCGCCAGCAGCTTTGGACTAGCGGGAGGGCACGGTGAAAACATTCAGTACTTC
TRBV20-1	TRBD2	TRBJ2-5	few	CSAELAGYGETQYF	TGCAGTGCCGAACTAGCGGGATACGGGGAGACCCAGTACTTC
TRBV5-1	TRBD2	TRBJ2-3	few	CASSETSGGTQYF	TGCGCCAGCAGCGAGACTAGCGGGGGAACGCAGTATTTT
TRBV28	NA	TRBJ2-2	few	CASSSTPGARGELFF	TGTGCCAGCAGTTCCACTCCGGGGGCGCGTGGGGAGCTGTTTTTT
TRBV20-1	NA	TRBJ2-5	NA	CSARDRQQETQYF	TGCAGTGCTAGAGATCGACAACAAGAGACCCAGTACTTC
TRBV29-1	NA	TRBJ2-2	few	CSVESPGVYTGELFF	TGCAGCGTTGAATCGCCTGGGGTATATACCGGGGAGCTGTTTTTT
TRBV5-1	NA	TRBJ2-3	NA	CASSQKVDTQYF	TGCGCCAGCAGCCAGAAGGTCGATACGCAGTATTTT
TRBV12-3/TRBV12-4	NA	TRBJ1-2	NA	CASSLDRYYGYTF	TGTGCCAGCAGTCTCGACAGATACTATGGCTACACCTTC
TRBV18	NA	TRBJ1-4	NA	CASTSGGTTNEKLFF	TGTGCCAGCACCAGCGGGGGTACAACTAATGAAAAACTGTTTTTT
TRBV4-2	NA	TRBJ2-7	NA	CASSEETRGGEQYF	TGTGCCAGCAGCGAAGAAACGAGGGGAGGCGAGCAGTACTTC
TRBV10-3	TRBD1	TRBJ2-3	NA	CAISGKTGPGTDTQYF	TGTGCCATCAGTGGTAAGACAGGGCCCGGGACAGATACGCAGTATTTT
TRBV2	NA	TRBJ2-1	few	CASVGPTEHNEQFF	TGTGCCAGCGTGGGACCCACCGAACACAATGAGCAGTTCTTC
TRBV5-1	NA	TRBJ2-3	NA	CASSGLTSTDTQYF	TGCGCCAGCAGCGGACTAACTAGCACAGATACGCAGTATTTT
TRBV20-1	NA	TRBJ2-3	few	CSAREMSTDTQYF	TGCAGTGCTAGAGAAATGAGCACAGATACGCAGTATTTT
TRBV18	NA	TRBJ1-2	NA	CASSLGGINYGYTF	TGTGCCAGCTCGCTTGGGGGAATCAACTATGGCTACACCTTC
TRBV20-1	NA	TRBJ1-1	NA	CSARTRMNTEAFF	TGCAGTGCTAGGACCAGGATGAACACTGAAGCTTTCTTT
TRBV14	NA	TRBJ2-3	few	CASSQRAGSTDTQYF	TGTGCCAGCAGCCAACGCGCAGGGTCCACAGATACGCAGTATTTT
TRBV12-3/TRBV12-4	NA	TRBJ2-3	NA	CASSLLPGSTDTQYF	TGTGCCAGCAGTTTATTACCGGGGAGCACAGATACGCAGTATTTT
TRBV12-3/TRBV12-4	NA	TRBJ2-7	NA	CASSLLTGYEQYF	TGTGCCAGCAGTCTTCTCACAGGGTACGAGCAGTACTTC
TRBV7-2	NA	TRBJ2-1	few	CASRPTPGIEQFF	TGTGCCAGCAGGCCTACTCCCGGGATTGAGCAGTTCTTC
TRBV20-1	NA	TRBJ2-1	NA	CSAVTLDSYNEQFF	TGCAGTGCCGTTACGTTGGACTCCTACAATGAGCAGTTCTTC
TRBV4-2	NA	TRBJ2-3	NA	CASSQAADTQYF	TGTGCCAGCAGCCAGGCCGCAGATACGCAGTATTTT
TRBV5-1	NA	TRBJ2-3	NA	CASSLSAASTDTQYF	TGCGCCAGCAGCTTGTCAGCGGCTAGCACAGATACGCAGTATTTT
TRBV10-3	NA	TRBJ2-1	few	CAISELTLSAGISNEQFF	TGTGCCATCAGTGAGCTTACACTGTCCGCGGGAATATCAAATGAGCAGTTCTTC
TRBV5-1	NA	TRBJ2-1	NA	CASSLAGGADSYNEQFF	TGCGCCAGCAGCTTGGCGGGCGGAGCAGACTCCTACAATGAGCAGTTCTTC
TRBV24-1	NA	TRBJ2-1	once	CATSDLVSENNEQFF	TGTGCCACCAGTGATTTGGTAAGCGAAAACAATGAGCAGTTCTTC
TRBV29-1	NA	TRBJ2-2	NA	CSVESVSPHAGELFF	TGCAGCGTTGAATCAGTTTCCCCCCATGCCGGGGAGCTGTTTTTT
TRBV6-4	TRBD2	TRBJ2-1	few	CASSDLAGSYNEQFF	TGTGCCAGCAGTGACCTAGCGGGTTCCTACAATGAGCAGTTCTTC
TRBV9	NA	TRBJ2-6	NA	CASSVNSGANVLTF	TGTGCCAGCAGCGTGAACTCTGGGGCCAACGTCCTGACTTTC
TRBV5-1	TRBD1	TRBJ2-1	once	CASSTRTGGADNEQFF	TGCGCCAGCAGCACTAGGACAGGGGGCGCTGACAATGAGCAGTTCTTC
TRBV28	NA	TRBJ2-7	few	CASSQESRGGQYF	TGTGCCAGCAGTCAAGAGTCCAGGGGAGGGCAGTACTTC
TRBV4-2	NA	TRBJ1-6	NA	CASSQDLYQGDSPLHF	TGTGCCAGCAGCCAAGATTTGTATCAGGGAGATTCACCCCTCCACTTT
TRBV29-1	TRBD1	TRBJ2-5	NA	CSAATGKETQYF	TGCAGCGCTGCGACAGGGAAAGAGACCCAGTACTTC
TRBV9	NA	TRBJ2-2	NA	CASSVIPGHGELFF	TGTGCCAGCAGCGTAATTCCCGGTCACGGGGAGCTGTTTTTT
TRBV20-1	TRBD2	TRBJ2-7	few	CSARMGSGSSTYEQYF	TGCAGTGCTAGAATGGGAAGCGGGAGCAGCACCTACGAGCAGTACTTC
TRBV29-1	NA	TRBJ2-1	few	CSVAPPGGAYNEQFF	TGCAGCGTTGCCCCCCCTGGGGGCGCCTACAATGAGCAGTTCTTC
TRBV10-1	TRBD2	TRBJ2-1	few	CASSEGSLAGFSEQFF	TGCGCCAGCAGTGAAGGTAGTCTAGCGGGATTTAGTGAGCAGTTCTTC